This TCR beta chain was recorded in a study of TIL therapy for anti-PD-1-resistant metastatic lung cancer. The wider study: Tumors were harvested before any PD-1/PD-L1 blockade. A few tumors were EGFR-mutant and two were ALK-rearranged.

Time point here: pre-treatment sample, taken before nivolumab and TIL therapy. CDR3 length: 12 amino acids. The trim removed 6 bases at V and 10 bases at J, leaving 4 bases unmatched. Germline CDR1 MNHNY, CDR2 SVGAGI (reference sequence). Sequencing used immunoSEQ v3. Survey-level samples got approximately 1.8 million read pairs; deep-level samples got about 5-6.5 million. Measured with immunoSEQ multiplex PCR; TCRdb has only the in-frame clones, and not every one. The repertoire holds 50,000 or so clones, with around 80% as singletons. This clonotype originated in a woman between 25 and 85 years old with non-small cell lung cancer. The chain has TRBV6-6 and TRBJ2-1, with 9 nucleotides matching TRBD2. Sample: blood, taken at baseline. The CDR3 nucleotides read TGTGCCAGCAGAGGCGCGGGGGGGGAGCAGTTCTTC. Residues: CASRGAGGEQFF.